These 18 T cell receptor beta chains came from one sample sequenced in a study of T cell changes during pregnancy in multiple sclerosis. Data came from immunoSEQ multiplex PCR; TCRdb stores just in-frame clones and leaves some out. The repertoire includes 55,000 to 65,000 clones, 92% of them detected once, and 0.65% to 0.9% sits in the top ten. The material sequenced was peripheral blood, taken in the first trimester of pregnancy. The origin of the receptors is a female donor with multiple sclerosis, enrolled in a pregnancy study.

This rearrangement joins TRBV9 to TRBJ2-7; tentative D call: TRBD1 (6 bases). Trimming shortened V by 2 bases and J by 3 bases, and 15 bases separated the two germline ends. This CDR3 is built from 15 residues. CDR1 SGDLS and CDR2 YYNGEE come from the germline V gene. In DNA, the CDR3 is TGTGCCAGCAGCGTTGGCCTAAGACAGGACTACGAGCAGTACTTC. Its translation is CASSVGLRQDYEQYF.

The CDR3 protein is CASTLDSIGQPQHF. The CDR3 coding sequence is TGTGCCAGTACCTTGGATAGCATCGGTCAGCCCCAGCATTTT. The chain links TRBV19 to TRBJ1-5; D not certain. V shed 7 bases and J shed 6 bases, with 16 bases lying between them. CDR1 is LNHDA and CDR2 is SQIVND in the germline V gene (reference sequence). The CDR3 length is 14 residues.

The chain recombines TRBV7-2 with TRBJ1-2; tentative D call: TRBD1 (6 bases). Looked up from germline, CDR1 is SGHTA and CDR2 is FQGNSA. V was cut by 5 bases and J by 2 bases, with 9 bases left in between. This CDR3 spans 13 amino acids. The CDR3, as DNA: TGTGCCAGCAGCGCGGACAGAAACTATGGCTACACCTTC. Protein sequence: CASSADRNYGYTF.

The chain employs TRBV6-5 and TRBJ1-1; D call uncertain. Germline CDR1 reads MNHEY; CDR2 reads SVGAGI. Trimming removed 5 bases at V and 2 bases at J, with 9 bases between. This CDR3 is 13 amino acids long. CDR3 coding DNA: TGTGCCAGCAGTGATGAGGCTAACACTGAAGCTTTCTTT. Residues: CASSDEANTEAFF.

The chain carries TRBV6-5 and TRBJ1-2, with D perhaps TRBD1 (6 bases). V was shortened by 6 bases and J by 1 base, with 9 bases between the two germline ends. CDR1 is MNHEY, CDR2 SVGAGI, per germline. This CDR3 has 13 amino acids. CDR3 bases: TGTGCCAGCAGCCTGGACAGTAACTATGGCTACACCTTC. This gives the protein CASSLDSNYGYTF.

This sequence joins TRBV5-6 and TRBJ1-2; D unresolved. This CDR3 contains 14 residues. The V end lost 0 bases, the J end lost 8 bases, and 14 bases lay between the germline ends. The germline gives CDR1 SGHDT, CDR2 YYEEEE. The CDR3 nucleotides read TGTGCCAGCAGCTTGGGGCGAGGGTCTGGAGGCTACACCTTC. Its translation: CASSLGRGSGGYTF. Looking up the rest from reference TRBV5-6 and TRBJ1-2 gives the full variable domain: DAGVTQSPTHLIKTRGQQVTLRCSPKSGHDTVSWYQQALGQGPQFIFQYYEEEERQRGNFPDRFSGHQFPNYSSELNVNALLLGDSALYLCASSLGRGSGGYTFGSGTRLTVV.

This CDR3 reads CASSQINQGANNEQFF. CDR3 sequence (DNA): TGCGCCAGCAGCCAGATTAACCAGGGGGCGAACAATGAGCAGTTCTTC. J is TRBJ2-1 and V is TRBV4-1, with 8 nucleotides matching TRBD1. CDR1 and CDR2 from the germline V gene are MGHRA and YSYEKL. The CDR3 covers 16 residues. V shed 3 bases and J 5 bases; nucleotides not matched to a gene: 9.

The CDR3 here is CAIRPGQNNSPLHF. CDR3 DNA sequence: TGTGCCATCAGACCGGGACAAAATAATTCACCCCTCCACTTT. This chain connects TRBV10-3 to TRBJ1-6, with D tentatively TRBD1 (6 bases). The CDR3 is 14 residues long. Trimming took 6 bases from V and 5 from J, leaving 11 bases between them. The germline V gene encodes CDR1 ENHRY and CDR2 SYGVKD.

J is TRBJ1-2 and V is TRBV11-2, with D perhaps matching TRBD1 (6 bases). The V gene's germline CDR1 is SGHAT and CDR2 FQNNGV. V lost 3 bases and J lost 4, with 12 bases in between. The CDR3 extends over 14 amino acids. The CDR3 DNA is TGTGCCAGCAGCTTCGGACAGAGTGCCTATGGCTACACCTTC. Translation gives CASSFGQSAYGYTF.

The rearrangement uses TRBV7-3 and TRBJ2-3; D call uncertain. V shed 3 bases and J shed 6 bases, with 10 bases lying between them. The length of the CDR3 is 13 residues. CDR1 and CDR2 (germline): SGHTA, FQGTGA. The CDR3 loop reads CASSFLSSDTQYF. The CDR3 DNA reads TGTGCCAGCAGCTTCCTTTCGTCGGATACGCAGTATTTT. The full variable domain, completed using reference TRBV7-3 and TRBJ2-3, is GAGVSQTPSNKVTEKGKYVELRCDPISGHTALYWYRQSLGQGPEFLIYFQGTGAADDSGLPNDRFFAVRPEGSVSTLKIQRTERGDSAVYLCASSFLSSDTQYFGPGTRLTVL.

CDR3 in amino acids: CASSRDSPTDTQYF. CDR3 sequence (DNA): TGTGCCAGCAGCCGGGACAGCCCCACAGATACGCAGTATTTT. The gene calls are TRBV11-2 and TRBJ2-3, with 7 bases lining up with TRBD1. The V segment lost 5 bases and the J segment 2 bases; nucleotides outside the gene matches: 4. Germline CDR1 reads SGHAT; CDR2 reads FQNNGV. The CDR3 length is 14 residues. Full variable domain (rest looked up from reference TRBV11-2 and TRBJ2-3): EAGVAQSPRYKIIEKRQSVAFWCNPISGHATLYWYQQILGQGPKLLIQFQNNGVVDDSQLPKDRFSAERLKGVDSTLKIQPAKLEDSAVYLCASSRDSPTDTQYFGPGTRLTVL.

This chain joins TRBV25-1 and TRBJ1-1; D is ambiguous. The CDR3 is 17 amino acids. Trimming took off 0 bases at V and 1 base at J, with 15 bases between the two ends. The germline V gene has CDR1 MGHDK and CDR2 SYGVNS. DNA of the CDR3: TGTGCCAGCAGTGAATATGGCGGGTGGGGTGCGAACACTGAAGCTTTCTTT. Protein: CASSEYGGWGANTEAFF.

The rearrangement joins TRBV29-1 to TRBJ2-7; TRBD1 is a possible D gene (6 bases). This CDR3 has 15 amino acids. V was pared by 4 bases and J by 0 bases, with 16 bases between. Germline V gene sequence: CDR1 SQVTM, CDR2 ANQGSEA. The CDR3 region is CSVGNTGRSSYEQYF. The CDR3 DNA reads TGCAGCGTTGGTAATACAGGGAGAAGCTCCTACGAGCAGTACTTC.

The V and J genes are TRBV19 and TRBJ1-1, with 7 nucleotides matching TRBD1. Germline V gene sequence: CDR1 LNHDA, CDR2 SQIVND (reference sequence). The CDR3 covers 16 residues. With 7 bases clipped from V and 1 base from J, the junction kept 12 bases outside the gene matches. In DNA form, the CDR3 reads TGTGCCAGTAAAAGAACCTCGACAGGGTGGAACACTGAAGCTTTCTTT. Protein: CASKRTSTGWNTEAFF.

The V and J genes are TRBV27 and TRBJ1-2; D gene unclear. V lost 7 bases and J lost 8, with 23 bases in between. Germline loops: CDR1 MNHEY, CDR2 SMNVEV (reference sequence). The length of the CDR3 is 15 residues. CDR3 residues: CASTLRAGRSEGYTF. As DNA, the CDR3 is TGTGCCAGCACCCTTAGGGCGGGCAGGTCTGAGGGCTACACCTTC.

The V and J genes are TRBV19 and TRBJ1-1; TRBD1 aligns across 9 bases. Trimming took 3 bases from V and 4 from J; bases not matched to a gene: 9. Germline assignment: CDR1 LNHDA and CDR2 SQIVND (reference sequence). The CDR3 runs to 16 residues. The CDR3 is CASSMTGGSLITEAFF. The CDR3 DNA follows: TGTGCCAGTAGTATGACAGGGGGTAGTTTAATCACTGAAGCTTTCTTT.

This chain uses TRBV6-5 with TRBJ1-6, with D perhaps matching TRBD1 (5 bases). V was clipped by 10 bases and J by 5 bases, with 12 bases between them. Germline CDR1 is MNHEY and CDR2 is SVGAGI. CDR3 length equals 13 residues. Here the CDR3 reads CATQDSDNSPLHF. CDR3 in DNA: TGTGCCACGCAAGACAGCGATAATTCACCCCTCCACTTT.

A single count supports this clone. The chain joins TRBV7-2 to TRBJ1-3, with TRBD1 identical over 8 bases. V dropped 1 base and J dropped 4; count of bases not matched to a gene: 6. The germline V gene encodes CDR1 SGHTA and CDR2 FQGNSA. There are 16 residues in the CDR3. Here the CDR3 reads CASSLEQGALGNTIYF. As DNA, the CDR3 is TGTGCCAGCAGCTTAGAGCAGGGGGCGTTGGGAAACACCATATATTTT.